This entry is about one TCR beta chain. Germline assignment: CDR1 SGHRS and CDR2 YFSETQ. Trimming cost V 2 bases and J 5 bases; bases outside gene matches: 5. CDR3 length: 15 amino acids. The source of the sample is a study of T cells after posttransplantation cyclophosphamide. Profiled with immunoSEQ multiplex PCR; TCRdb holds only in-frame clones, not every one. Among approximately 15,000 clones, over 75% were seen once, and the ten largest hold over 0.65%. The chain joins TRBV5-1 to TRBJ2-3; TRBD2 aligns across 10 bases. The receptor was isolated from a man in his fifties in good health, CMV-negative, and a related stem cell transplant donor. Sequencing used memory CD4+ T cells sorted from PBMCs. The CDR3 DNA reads TGCGCCAGCAGCTTAACCGGGACTAGCGAAGATACGCAGTATTTT. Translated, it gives CASSLTGTSEDTQYF.